This is a list of T cell receptor beta chains from one sample in a study of cytomegalovirus exposure and HLA in healthy donors. The protocol was immunoSEQ multiplex PCR, while the TCRdb copy is restricted to in-frame clones and leaves out a portion. This table holds about 95,000 clones, approximately 80% found once. What was sequenced was PBMCs. These receptors were collected from a woman aged 40 to 49 in good health and CMV-seronegative. Both conserved end residues are part of each CDR3. The D gene is left open where the match is weak. Size values are once, few and many counts, or a class for expanded clones, and some rows have none.

d_call	v_call	clone_size	j_call	cdr3_nt	cdr3_aa
NA	TRBV2	NA	TRBJ2-5	TGTGCCAGCAGTGGGTCCGGGGGTGAGACCCAGTACTTC	CASSGSGGETQYF
NA	TRBV5-6	NA	TRBJ2-7	TGTGCCAGCAGCTTGGGACGGGGGAACTACGAGCAGTACTTC	CASSLGRGNYEQYF
NA	TRBV7-2	NA	TRBJ1-6	TGTGCCAGCAGCTTGGCTCTTGGAGGACCGGTCCTCCACTTT	CASSLALGGPVLHF
NA	TRBV5-1	NA	TRBJ1-1	TGCGCCAGCAGCTTACACCCTGCGAACACTGAAGCTTTCTTT	CASSLHPANTEAFF
TRBD1	TRBV29-1	NA	TRBJ2-1	TGCAGCGTCCCGGGACAGGGGGATTTAAATGAGCAGTTCTTC	CSVPGQGDLNEQFF
TRBD1	TRBV19	NA	TRBJ1-1	TGTGCCAGTAGTCCGACAGGGACGGCTGAAGCTTTCTTT	CASSPTGTAEAFF
NA	TRBV18	NA	TRBJ1-1	TGTGCCAGCTCACCATCGGACATCAACACTGAAGCTTTCTTT	CASSPSDINTEAFF
TRBD2	TRBV15	NA	TRBJ2-7	TGTGCCACCAGCAGAGTGACGGGGGGTGTCTACGAGCAGTACTTC	CATSRVTGGVYEQYF
NA	TRBV19	NA	TRBJ1-5	TGTGCCAGTAGTATAGAAGGGGTGAGACAGCCCCAGCATTTT	CASSIEGVRQPQHF
NA	TRBV11-3	NA	TRBJ1-6	TGTGCCAGCAGCTTAGTTTGGATGGGGCAAAATTCACCCCTCCACTTT	CASSLVWMGQNSPLHF
NA	TRBV29-1	NA	TRBJ1-2	TGCAGCGTTGTGCGGGACTATGGCTACACCTTC	CSVVRDYGYTF
NA	TRBV19	NA	TRBJ1-5	TGTGCCAGTAGGGGACACAGAGCCGATAGCAATCAGCCCCAGCATTTT	CASRGHRADSNQPQHF
NA	TRBV5-1	NA	TRBJ2-5	TGCGCCAGCAGCTTTGCCTCCCAGAGGGAGACCCAGTACTTC	CASSFASQRETQYF
NA	TRBV27	once	TRBJ2-1	TGTGCCAGCAGCTCTTACTCAGGCAGACAGGCTCCCTACAATGAGCAGTTCTTC	CASSSYSGRQAPYNEQFF
TRBD2	TRBV6-5	once	TRBJ2-1	TGTGCCAGCAGTTCAATAGCGGGGGGCGGGGATGAGCAGTTCTTC	CASSSIAGGGDEQFF
NA	TRBV7-9	NA	TRBJ1-1	TGTGCCAGCAGATCCCAGGGAGGGTTCAACACTGAAGCTTTCTTT	CASRSQGGFNTEAFF
TRBD2	TRBV7-8	NA	TRBJ2-3	TGTGCCAGCAGCTTAGGACTAGCCAAACTCACAGATACGCAGTATTTT	CASSLGLAKLTDTQYF
NA	TRBV6-5	NA	TRBJ1-1	TGTGCCAGCAGTTCCTCCGGACTGGGGAACACTGAAGCTTTCTTT	CASSSSGLGNTEAFF
NA	TRBV4-2	NA	TRBJ1-4	TGTGCCAGCAGCCAAGTTACGGGGGGTAATGAAAAACTGTTTTTT	CASSQVTGGNEKLFF
TRBD1	TRBV27	NA	TRBJ2-7	TGTGCCAGCAGGGACAGGTATTCCTACGAGCAGTACTTC	CASRDRYSYEQYF